This passage covers 29 T cell receptor beta chains from one sample sequenced in a study of blood T cell repertoires in COVID-19 (dated by TCRdb to 2019 to 2021). The library came from the immunoSEQ multiplex PCR assay. Entries here come from immuneACCESS through TCRdb and include only in-frame sequences with V and J called. Some clones fail to appear in such tables; in the studies checked, an unresolved V gene covers under half of the shortfall, and the cause of the remainder is unknown. This sample is represented by around 250,000 clones; 89% of them were singletons. The biggest ten clones account for 4% to 5% of the sample. The sample taken for sequencing was peripheral blood. Receptors were obtained from a woman in her forties who had recovered from COVID-19.

V usage is TRBV7-2 and J usage is TRBJ2-3; a possible D gene is TRBD2 (6 bases). The germline V gene has CDR1 SGHTA and CDR2 FQGNSA. Trimming shortened V by 10 bases and J by 14 bases, and 19 bases separated the two germline ends. CDR3 length: 11 amino acids. The CDR3 loop reads CATGWGDRMYF. CDR3 bases: TGTGCCACAGGATGGGGGGATCGGATGTATTTT. The variable domain in full, with the rest retrieved from reference TRBV7-2 and TRBJ2-3, is GAGVSQSPSNKVTEKGKDVELRCDPISGHTALYWYRQSLGQGLEFLIYFQGNSAPDKSGLPSDRFSAERTGGSVSTLTIQRTQQEDSAVYLCATGWGDRMYFGPGTRLTVL.

CDR3 nucleotides: TGTGCCAGTAGTTTGAACAGTGGCACAGATACGCAGTATTTT. This encodes CASSLNSGTDTQYF. J is TRBJ2-3 and V is TRBV19; D not certain. The germline V gene encodes CDR1 LNHDA and CDR2 SQIVND (reference sequence). The CDR3 loop spans 14 amino acids. Trimming shortened V by 5 bases and J by 1 base, and 10 bases separated the two germline ends.

The DNA for the CDR3 is TGTGCCAGCAGCGTAAGTTTATCAGAAGAGACCCAGTACTTC. Protein: CASSVSLSEETQYF. This chain connects TRBV11-1 to TRBJ2-5; no clear D. CDR3 size: 14 residues. V lost 5 bases to trimming and J lost 3 bases, with 13 bases between them. CDR1 and CDR2 (germline): SGHAT, FQDESV (reference sequence).

This clone appeared a single time. The chain links TRBV29-1 to TRBJ2-5, with D possibly TRBD2 on 5 matching bases. V lost 6 bases and J 0 bases, leaving 11 bases between the germline ends. The CDR3 contains 13 residues. Germline V CDR1 and CDR2: SQVTM, ANQGSEA. DNA of the CDR3: TGCAGCGTGCGGACTCCGTACCAAGAGACCCAGTACTTC. This translates into CSVRTPYQETQYF. Supplemented by reference TRBV29-1 and TRBJ2-5, the full variable domain reads SAVISQKPSRDICQRGTSLTIQCQVDSQVTMMFWYRQQPGQSLTLIATANQGSEATYESGFVIDKFPISRPNLTFSTLTVSNMSPEDSSIYLCSVRTPYQETQYFGPGTRLLVL.

The chain has TRBV29-1 and TRBJ2-3; 7 nucleotides align to TRBD2. CDR3 length: 13 amino acids. With V trimmed by 5 bases and J by 9 bases, 11 bases remained unmatched. Germline CDR1 SQVTM, CDR2 ANQGSEA. CDR3 protein: CSVRSSGPSTQYF. CDR3 in DNA: TGCAGCGTTCGGTCTAGCGGCCCCTCGACGCAGTATTTT.

The genes are TRBV13 and TRBJ2-5; D is possibly TRBD2 (5 bases). The CDR3 has 16 residues. Deletions cut 0 bases from V and 1 base from J, with 12 bases between. Germline V gene lookup returns CDR1 PRHDT and CDR2 FYEKMQ (reference sequence). DNA for the CDR3: TGTGCCAGCAGCTTAGGAGCCGGTCTAGCCCAAGAGACCCAGTACTTC. Protein sequence: CASSLGAGLAQETQYF.

This chain connects TRBV7-9 to TRBJ1-1; the D gene is possibly TRBD1 (5 bases). This CDR3 is built from 14 residues. Between the trimmed V and J ends, which lost 5 bases and 4 bases, there was a span of 14 bases. The germline V gene has CDR1 SEHNR and CDR2 FQNEAQ (reference sequence). CDR3 sequence: CASSPQTVPTEAFF. The CDR3 DNA reads as TGTGCCAGCAGCCCACAGACAGTTCCCACTGAAGCTTTCTTT.

The chain combines TRBV6-5 with TRBJ1-2, with D possibly matching TRBD1 (6 bases). The CDR3 loop spans 15 amino acids. Germline V CDR1 and CDR2: MNHEY, SVGAGI. Deletions cut 0 bases from V and 4 bases from J, with 12 bases between. The CDR3 coding sequence is TGTGCCAGCAGTTACTCGGGGGGGCGAATCTATGGCTACACCTTC. Translated: CASSYSGGRIYGYTF.

J is TRBJ2-6 and V is TRBV6-5, with no clear D. V lost 5 bases, J lost 1 base, and 6 bases lay in between. The germline gives CDR1 MNHEY, CDR2 SVGAGI. The CDR3 is 14 amino acids. Here the CDR3 DNA reads TGTGCCAGCAGTCAGAAATCTGGGGCCAACGTCCTGACTTTC. It codes for CASSQKSGANVLTF.

For the CDR3, the DNA is TGTGCTAGTGGTTTGGGTCGCTCCTATAATTCACCCCTCCACTTT. This codes for CASGLGRSYNSPLHF. This chain connects TRBV12-5 to TRBJ1-6; D uncertain. Trimming pared 1 base from V and 0 bases from J, leaving 4 bases between. The CDR3 consists of 15 residues. Germline loops: CDR1 LGHNT, CDR2 FRNRAP.

A single count supports this clone. This chain joins TRBV6-5 and TRBJ2-7, with 7 positions matching TRBD1. CDR3 length: 14 residues. The J segment lost 1 base and the V segment lost 7 bases, leaving 7 bases of the junction unmatched. The germline CDR1 and CDR2 sequences are MNHEY and SVGAGI. The CDR3 DNA reads TGTGCCAGCACCCGGGACAGACGATCCTACGAGCAGTACTTC. Its protein product is CASTRDRRSYEQYF.

J is TRBJ2-7 and V is TRBV27, with a possible D match to TRBD2 (5 bases). There are 13 residues in the CDR3. The V and J ends lost 7 bases and 7 bases respectively, with 17 bases between them. Germline assignment: CDR1 MNHEY and CDR2 SMNVEV (reference sequence). CDR3 protein: CASTDRFRGEQYF. The CDR3 coding sequence is TGTGCCAGCACCGATCGGTTCCGGGGTGAGCAGTACTTC.

The chain employs TRBV6-2 or TRBV6-3 and TRBJ1-1; D not certain. There are 12 residues in the CDR3. V gave up 2 bases and J gave up 5 bases, with 6 bases separating them. CDR1 and CDR2 (germline): MNHEY, SVGEGT. The CDR3 reads CASSYVRTEAFF. DNA for the CDR3: TGTGCCAGCAGTTACGTGAGGACTGAAGCTTTCTTT.

V usage is TRBV18 and J usage is TRBJ2-1, with TRBD1 matching 7 bases. Trimming removed 1 base from V and 5 bases from J; junction bases left unmatched: 5. CDR1 and CDR2 from the germline V gene are KGHSH and LQKENI. This CDR3 has 15 amino acids. The CDR3 DNA reads as TGTGCCAGCTCACCACTGGGACAGAACCACAATGAGCAGTTCTTC. Translating it yields CASSPLGQNHNEQFF.

This sequence joins TRBV5-1 and TRBJ2-3, with 7 positions matching TRBD2. CDR1 is SGHRS, CDR2 YFSETQ, per germline. The CDR3 is 15 amino acids. The J segment lost 2 bases and the V segment lost 2 bases, leaving 5 bases of the junction unmatched. This chain's CDR3 is CASSFLADPTDTQYF. CDR3 in DNA: TGCGCCAGCAGCTTCCTAGCGGACCCCACAGATACGCAGTATTTT.

The genes are TRBV7-2 and TRBJ1-5; D gene uncertain. CDR3 length equals 15 residues. V lost 1 base to trimming and J lost 0 bases, with 7 bases between them. Germline CDR1 is SGHTA and CDR2 is FQGNSA. CDR3 residues: CASSLGTYSNQPQHF. As DNA, the CDR3 is TGTGCCAGCAGCTTAGGCACCTATAGCAATCAGCCCCAGCATTTT.

The chain joins TRBV19 to TRBJ1-5; 8 bases align to TRBD1. The V gene end was trimmed by 10 bases and the J gene end by 7 bases; junction bases not matched to a gene: 12. The CDR3 covers 14 residues. Germline V gene lookup returns CDR1 LNHDA and CDR2 SQIVND (reference sequence). The CDR3 reads CATRSDRGRQPQHF. For the CDR3, the DNA is TGTGCCACCCGATCAGACAGGGGCCGACAGCCCCAGCATTTT.

CDR3 sequence reads: CASRRQGSQPQHF. The CDR3 coding sequence is TGTGCCAGCAGACGACAGGGTAGTCAGCCCCAGCATTTT. This sequence joins TRBV6-5 and TRBJ1-5; 7 nucleotides match TRBD1. V lost 6 bases and J lost 6; bases outside the gene matches: 5. The germline gives CDR1 MNHEY, CDR2 SVGAGI. The CDR3 runs to 13 residues.

The chain combines TRBV6-2 or TRBV6-3 with TRBJ2-7, with a tentative D call TRBD2 (5 bases). Germline values: CDR1 MNHEY, CDR2 SVGEGT. This CDR3 comprises 16 residues. The ends were cut back, 2 bases at V and 1 base at J, with 15 bases in the middle. This CDR3 reads CASSYADYLKSYEQYV. CDR3 in DNA: TGTGCCAGCAGTTACGCCGACTACCTTAAATCCTACGAGCAGTACGTC.

This clone was counted a single time. The chain combines TRBV27 with TRBJ2-1, with 12 bases identical to TRBD2. The trim removed 5 bases at V and 3 bases at J, leaving 5 bases unmatched. This CDR3 has 16 amino acids. Germline CDR1 is MNHEY and CDR2 is SMNVEV (reference sequence). The CDR3 protein is CASSPKLAGGYNEQFF. CDR3 sequence (DNA): TGTGCCAGCAGTCCAAAACTAGCGGGGGGCTACAATGAGCAGTTCTTC.

J is TRBJ1-1 and V is TRBV11-2; D gene uncertain. V shed 1 base and J shed 0 bases, with 6 bases lying between them. CDR3 length equals 14 residues. Germline CDR1 and CDR2: SGHAT and FQNNGV. This CDR3 reads CASSLAGLNTEAFF. The CDR3 DNA reads as TGTGCCAGCAGCTTAGCAGGCTTGAACACTGAAGCTTTCTTT.

With regard to this clone: Other DNA sequences within the sample encode an identical CDR3. The chain carries TRBV6-5 and TRBJ2-5; a possible D gene is TRBD1 (6 bases). Trimming took 5 bases from V and 1 from J, leaving 8 bases between them. The CDR3 is 13 amino acids. Germline CDR1 is MNHEY and CDR2 is SVGAGI. The CDR3 sequence: CASSPGVQETQYF. The CDR3 bases are TGTGCCAGCAGTCCAGGGGTCCAAGAGACCCAGTACTTC.

The chain couples TRBV2 to TRBJ1-1, with D perhaps matching TRBD1 (5 bases). This CDR3 is 11 amino acids long. CDR1 is SNHLY and CDR2 is FYNNEI in the germline V gene. V was cut by 10 bases and J by 1 base, with 7 bases left in between. The CDR3 region has the DNA TGTGCCACGACAGCGAACACTGAAGCTTTCTTT. This gives the protein CATTANTEAFF.

V gene TRBV2 combines with J gene TRBJ2-5; TRBD2 aligns across 7 bases. The CDR3 loop spans 14 amino acids. V dropped 7 bases and J dropped 9; count of bases not matched to a gene: 14. Germline assignment: CDR1 SNHLY and CDR2 FYNNEI. CDR3 coding DNA: TGTGCCAGCATGGAGTCTAGCGGACCCAGGGCCCAGTACTTC. Translating it yields CASMESSGPRAQYF.

This sequence joins TRBV7-3 and TRBJ2-7, with D perhaps matching TRBD2 (5 bases). V dropped 5 bases and J dropped 6 bases, with 23 bases sitting between them. The germline V gene has CDR1 SGHTA and CDR2 FQGTGA. This CDR3 has 16 residues. CDR3 amino acids: CASSPKTGPGSSEQYF. CDR3 DNA sequence: TGTGCCAGCAGCCCGAAGACCGGGCCGGGAAGTTCCGAGCAGTACTTC. Complete variable domain (other parts from reference TRBV7-3 and TRBJ2-7): GAGVSQTPSNKVTEKGKYVELRCDPISGHTALYWYRQSLGQGPEFLIYFQGTGAADDSGLPNDRFFAVRPEGSVSTLKIQRTERGDSAVYLCASSPKTGPGSSEQYFGPGTRLTVT.

The genes are TRBV11-2 and TRBJ2-1; TRBD2 matches 10 bases. The trim removed 8 bases at V and 8 bases at J, leaving 9 bases unmatched. This CDR3 has 14 amino acids. Germline assignment: CDR1 SGHAT and CDR2 FQNNGV. The CDR3 nucleotides read TGTGCCAGCGGCAAAGCGGGAGGGGCGTATGAGCAGTTCTTC. Translated: CASGKAGGAYEQFF.

The chain couples TRBV10-3 to TRBJ2-1; D is uncertain. There are 13 residues in the CDR3. Trimming shortened V by 7 bases and J by 5 bases, and 12 bases separated the two germline ends. Germline loops: CDR1 ENHRY, CDR2 SYGVKD. This CDR3 reads CAINRGTNNEQFF. In nucleotides, the CDR3 is TGTGCCATCAATCGCGGAACAAACAATGAGCAGTTCTTC.

The chain links TRBV5-6 to TRBJ2-7; maybe TRBD2 (5 bases). This CDR3 has 14 amino acids. Trimming pared 4 bases from V and 2 bases from J, leaving 13 bases between. CDR1 and CDR2 (germline): SGHDT, YYEEEE. CDR3 in DNA: TGTGCCAGCAGCCGAGGACTGGAAGCCTACGAGCAGTACGTC. Translating gives CASSRGLEAYEQYV.

The chain combines TRBV6-5 with TRBJ1-1, with D perhaps TRBD1 (5 bases). Germline CDR1 reads MNHEY; CDR2 reads SVGAGI. Trimming took 0 bases from V and 6 from J, leaving 11 bases between them. The CDR3 consists of 14 residues. CDR3 residues: CASSYSSRTSEAFF. DNA of the CDR3: TGTGCCAGCAGTTACTCGTCCCGGACATCTGAAGCTTTCTTT.